A selection of T cell receptor beta chains follows, all from one sample in a study of identical twins. A single record per CDR3 protein comes from TCRdb applying MiXCR to the 5' RACE reads. The table lists around 220,000 distinct CDR3 sequences, over 9.5% of them singletons. What was sequenced was memory T cells sorted from blood. These receptors all come from a man aged 50 to 60 in good health. The CDR3 runs from the conserved cysteine through the conserved F or W. Each record gives: V gene, J gene, D gene, clone size, CDR3 protein, CDR3 DNA. D genes are given only for firm matches. Not all rows give a size; the values are once, few, many and, for expanded clones, a class.

TRBV20-1,TRBJ2-7,TRBD1,few,CSAPAGQGFYEQYF,TGCAGTGCTCCCGCGGGACAGGGGTTCTACGAGCAGTACTTC
TRBV19,TRBJ1-1,NA,few,CASSKGPGQAFF,TGTGCCAGTAGTAAGGGGCCCGGCCAAGCTTTCTTT
TRBV12-3/TRBV12-4,TRBJ1-5,NA,few,CASSLAPDATGHF,TGTGCCAGCAGTTTAGCCCCGGACGCCACCGGGCATTTT
TRBV20-1,TRBJ1-5,NA,NA,CSAREGGAQQPQHF,TGCAGTGCTAGAGAAGGGGGGGCCCAACAGCCCCAGCATTTT
TRBV6-1,TRBJ2-1,NA,NA,CASSGLVARYNEQFF,TGTGCCAGCAGTGGGCTAGTGGCCCGATACAATGAGCAGTTCTTC
TRBV12-3/TRBV12-4,TRBJ1-5,TRBD1,few,CASRGTGRHQPQHF,TGTGCCAGCAGGGGGACAGGGAGGCATCAGCCCCAGCATTTT
TRBV25-1,TRBJ1-1,NA,many,CASSEGQNLEAFF,TGTGCCAGCAGTGAGGGGCAAAACCTTGAAGCTTTCTTT
TRBV3-1,TRBJ1-6,NA,few,CASSQAEKGQPLHF,TGTGCCAGCAGCCAAGCGGAAAAGGGCCAACCCCTCCACTTT
TRBV4-2,TRBJ1-3,TRBD1,NA,CASSQDPWGTGSIIFGNTIYF,TGTGCCAGCAGCCAAGATCCTTGGGGGACAGGAAGTATAATCTTTGGAAACACCATATATTTT
TRBV4-1,TRBJ2-1,NA,many,CASSPESRGDEQFF,TGCGCCAGCAGCCCGGAGTCTAGGGGCGATGAGCAGTTCTTC
TRBV12-3/TRBV12-4,TRBJ2-5,TRBD1,NA,CASSLQGSWETQYF,TGTGCCAGCAGCTTACAGGGGTCCTGGGAGACCCAGTACTTC
TRBV25-1,TRBJ1-5,NA,few,CASSDAGKQPQHF,TGTGCCAGCAGTGACGCAGGGAAACAGCCCCAGCATTTT
TRBV9,TRBJ2-3,NA,NA,CASSAHPRKGWVETQYF,TGTGCCAGCAGCGCTCACCCTCGAAAAGGGTGGGTTGAGACGCAGTATTTT
TRBV18,TRBJ2-5,NA,many,CASSYQETQYF,TGTGCCAGCAGCTACCAAGAGACCCAGTACTTC
TRBV4-3,TRBJ2-1,NA,NA,CASSQRASMNEQFF,TGCGCCAGCAGCCAGAGGGCTAGTATGAATGAGCAGTTCTTC
TRBV7-2,TRBJ2-7,NA,NA,CASSLAKISWTEISYEQYF,TGTGCCAGCAGCTTAGCGAAAATTAGTTGGACAGAGATCTCCTACGAGCAGTACTTC
TRBV6-1,TRBJ2-5,NA,few,CASSLIYQETQYF,TGTGCCAGCAGCCTTATCTACCAAGAGACCCAGTACTTC
TRBV28,TRBJ1-1,TRBD1,NA,CASSPIDRENTEAFF,TGTGCCAGCAGTCCCATAGACAGGGAGAACACTGAAGCTTTCTTT
TRBV10-3,TRBJ1-6,NA,many,CAISEGPVSPLHF,TGTGCCATCAGTGAGGGACCTGTATCACCCCTCCACTTT
TRBV5-1,TRBJ2-2,TRBD2,NA,CASSSLAGGRTGELFF,TGCGCCAGCAGCTCACTAGCGGGGGGCCGAACCGGGGAGCTGTTTTTT
TRBV5-1,TRBJ2-7,TRBD1,few,CASSLSAGGREQYF,TGCGCCAGCAGCTTGTCGGCAGGGGGACGCGAGCAGTACTTC
TRBV2,TRBJ2-1,TRBD1,NA,CASRSRDRRQFF,TGTGCCAGCAGGAGCCGGGACAGGAGGCAGTTCTTC
TRBV4-2,TRBJ2-2,NA,few,CASSQDRGRVTGELFF,TGTGCCAGCAGCCAAGATCGGGGCAGGGTCACCGGGGAGCTGTTTTTT
TRBV28,TRBJ2-3,NA,NA,CASSLPSGRTTDTQYF,TGTGCCAGCAGTTTACCCTCGGGACGGACCACAGATACGCAGTATTTT
TRBV11-2,TRBJ2-1,NA,many,CASSYGQFYSYNEQFF,TGTGCCAGCAGTTATGGACAGTTCTACTCCTACAATGAGCAGTTCTTC
TRBV24-1,TRBJ2-1,NA,NA,CATSDLNGDYNEQFF,TGTGCCACCAGTGATTTGAATGGGGACTACAATGAGCAGTTCTTC
TRBV15,TRBJ1-6,NA,many,CATSRDIDSPLHF,TGTGCCACCAGCCGGGACATCGATTCACCCCTCCACTTT
TRBV6-6,TRBJ1-2,NA,many,CASTAAGDGYTF,TGTGCCAGCACGGCGGCAGGGGATGGCTACACCTTC
TRBV9,TRBJ2-2,TRBD1,NA,CASSVIETGSGELFF,TGTGCCAGCAGCGTAATAGAGACAGGGTCCGGGGAGCTGTTTTTT
TRBV9,TRBJ2-4,NA,NA,CASSANPLEPAKNIQYF,TGTGCCAGCAGCGCAAACCCACTAGAACCAGCCAAAAACATTCAGTACTTC
TRBV28,TRBJ2-7,NA,NA,CASSYSRGGLYEQYF,TGTGCCAGCAGTTACTCGCGAGGGGGACTCTACGAGCAGTACTTC
TRBV12-3/TRBV12-4,TRBJ1-1,TRBD1,few,CASSRTGGLSNTEAFF,TGTGCCAGCAGTCGAACAGGGGGGCTATCGAACACTGAAGCTTTCTTT
TRBV9,TRBJ2-5,NA,few,CASQPGPLQETQYF,TGTGCCAGCCAACCGGGACCCCTGCAAGAGACCCAGTACTTC
TRBV12-3/TRBV12-4,TRBJ2-3,TRBD2,few,CASSLSSGGTDTQYF,TGTGCCAGCAGTCTAAGTAGCGGGGGCACAGATACGCAGTATTTT
TRBV6-2/TRBV6-3,TRBJ2-7,TRBD2,many,CASSYSAGLPYEQYF,TGTGCCAGCAGTTACTCAGCGGGGCTACCCTACGAGCAGTACTTC
TRBV12-3/TRBV12-4,TRBJ2-3,NA,NA,CASSQLASGIPDTQYF,TGTGCCAGCAGTCAACTAGCTAGTGGTATCCCAGATACGCAGTATTTT
TRBV20-1,TRBJ1-2,TRBD1,NA,CSARDWTGRGPANYGYTF,TGCAGTGCTAGAGATTGGACAGGCAGAGGCCCAGCTAACTATGGCTACACCTTC
TRBV10-3,TRBJ1-2,NA,few,CAINSGRYGYTF,TGTGCCATCAACTCGGGACGGTATGGCTACACCTTC
TRBV5-1,TRBJ2-5,TRBD2,many,CASSLAPAGDGETQYF,TGCGCCAGCAGCTTGGCCCCAGCGGGGGATGGCGAGACCCAGTACTTC
TRBV5-8,TRBJ2-3,NA,many,CASTGRNTDTQYF,TGTGCCAGCACGGGTCGGAACACAGATACGCAGTATTTT
TRBV4-1,TRBJ2-1,NA,few,CASSRLRGGSYNEQFF,TGCGCCAGCAGCCGCCTTAGGGGGGGCTCCTACAATGAGCAGTTCTTC
TRBV5-1,TRBJ2-2,NA,many,CASSAAQLTGELFF,TGCGCCAGCAGCGCCGCCCAGCTCACCGGGGAGCTGTTTTTT
TRBV5-1,TRBJ1-1,NA,few,CASSSQGLGNTEAFF,TGCGCCAGCAGCTCTCAGGGGCTGGGGAACACTGAAGCTTTCTTT
TRBV20-1,TRBJ2-5,TRBD2,NA,CSALTGTRRETQYF,TGCAGTGCCCTAACTGGGACTAGGAGAGAGACCCAGTACTTC
TRBV29-1,TRBJ2-5,TRBD1,NA,CSVDEDRIGTQYF,TGCAGCGTTGATGAGGACAGGATAGGGACCCAGTACTTC
TRBV13,TRBJ2-7,TRBD1,NA,CASSKTGNEQYF,TGTGCCAGCAGCAAGACAGGGAACGAGCAGTACTTC
TRBV5-1,TRBJ1-5,NA,many,CASSLEGGRNQPQHF,TGCGCCAGCAGCTTGGAGGGGGGTCGGAATCAGCCCCAGCATTTT
TRBV6-2/TRBV6-3,TRBJ2-2,NA,NA,CAARPGAGELFF,TGTGCCGCCAGACCGGGGGCCGGGGAGCTGTTTTTT
TRBV24-1,TRBJ1-4,NA,many,CATSGRCVFF,TGTGCCACCAGTGGGCGGTGCGTGTTTTTT
TRBV28,TRBJ1-2,NA,NA,CASSLGRAAGYTF,TGTGCCAGCAGTTTAGGCCGGGCGGCAGGCTACACCTTC
TRBV18,TRBJ2-5,NA,many,CASSPGGQETQYF,TGTGCCAGCTCACCAGGGGGGCAGGAGACCCAGTACTTC